This T cell receptor (beta chain) was recorded in a study of technical replicates of blood from a few donors. The length of the CDR3 is 12 residues. Germline CDR1 MDHEN, CDR2 SYDVKM. V lost 10 bases and J lost 1, with 10 bases in between. Profiled with immunoSEQ multiplex PCR; TCRdb holds only in-frame clones, not every one. Of 70,000 to 75,000 clones listed, around 93% are singletons. The chain recombines TRBV28 with TRBJ1-1, with D possibly TRBD1 on 5 matching bases. The clonotype comes from a human donor in good health. Sequenced material: T cells isolated from PBMCs. The CDR3 reads CAIQDRNTEAFF. CDR3 DNA sequence: TGTGCCATCCAAGACAGGAACACTGAAGCTTTCTTT. Complete variable domain (other parts from reference TRBV28 and TRBJ1-1): DVKVTQSSRYLVKRTGEKVFLECVQDMDHENMFWYRQDPGLGLRLIYFSYDVKMKEKGDIPEGYSVSREKKERFSLILESASTNQTSMYLCAIQDRNTEAFFGQGTRLTVV.